This TCR beta chain was observed in a study of T cells after posttransplantation cyclophosphamide. Study-wide findings and caveats: Recipient CMV seropositivity and CMV reactivation strongly tracked TRB clonality. Blood and skin or GI T cell repertoires showed limited TRB overlap. Later post-transplant blood repertoires were often dominated by donor CD8+ memory clones.

Clones were read by immunoSEQ multiplex PCR, and TCRdb kept only the in-frame ones, dropping some. The sample has 40,000 to 55,000 clones, none seen only once; the top ten hold about 2.2%. The related graft donor's blood sample was taken on the day of bone marrow donation. CDR1 is SGHAT and CDR2 is FQNNGV in the germline V gene. Trimming removed 0 bases at V and 9 bases at J, with 12 bases between. The CDR3 loop spans 15 amino acids. Turning to this clone: Its matching antigen is unknown.

This TCR derives from a middle-aged man in good health, CMV-negative, and a related stem cell transplant donor. Sequencing was performed on PBMCs. The chain has TRBV11-2 and TRBJ1-6, with D uncertain. CDR3 amino acids: CASSLEAVMGSPLHF. The DNA of the CDR3 is TGTGCCAGCAGCTTAGAAGCGGTGATGGGTTCACCCCTCCACTTT.